A single sample is the source of the 3 T cell receptor beta chains below, sequenced in a study of cytomegalovirus exposure and HLA in healthy donors. Method: immunoSEQ multiplex PCR; TCRdb's copy keeps in-frame clones and lacks some. The sample includes tens of thousands of clones, over 80% seen only once; the top ten take 2.5% to 3%. The sequenced material came from PBMCs. Receptor source: a man in his thirties or forties in good health and CMV-seronegative.

This clone came up a few times. V and J are TRBV7-9 and TRBJ1-2; possibly TRBD1 for D (5 bases). The germline gives CDR1 SEHNR, CDR2 FQNEAQ (reference sequence). Between the trimmed V and J ends, which lost 5 bases and 3 bases, there was a span of 10 bases. The CDR3 is 13 amino acids. CDR3 DNA: TGTGCCAGCAGCAGGACATTTTACTATGGCTACACCTTC. Its translation: CASSRTFYYGYTF.

The rearrangement joins TRBV4-1 to TRBJ2-3, with no clear D. Germline values: CDR1 MGHRA, CDR2 YSYEKL. V lost 1 base, J lost 3 bases, and 8 bases lay in between. The CDR3 spans 14 residues. CDR3 in amino acids: CASSQAQMTDTQYF. The CDR3 nucleotides read TGCGCCAGCAGCCAAGCTCAGATGACAGATACGCAGTATTTT.

On this clone: At one end, the junction sequence differs from germline, possibly due to a read error. This sequence joins TRBV7-7 and TRBJ2-5; 9 bases map to TRBD1. The V gene's germline CDR1 is SSHAT and CDR2 FNYEAQ (reference sequence). The CDR3 has 15 amino acids. The CDR3: CASSPRTGEGETQYF. The CDR3 nucleotides read TGTGCTAGCAGCCCCCGGACAGGGGAAGGGGAGACCCAGTACTTC.